These 32 T cell receptor beta chains were sequenced from one sample in a study of cytomegalovirus exposure and HLA in healthy donors. A multiplex PCR was run with 60 Vbeta primers and 13 Jbeta primers. Measured with immunoSEQ multiplex PCR; TCRdb has only the in-frame clones, and not every one. Among under 170,000 clones listed, 50% to 75% were seen once. Sequences were obtained from PBMCs. These receptors all stem from a woman aged 60-75 years in good health and CMV-seropositive.

This chain joins TRBV29-1 and TRBJ2-7, with TRBD2 matching over 10 bases. The CDR3 spans 16 residues. Losses at the gene ends were 4 bases for V and 6 bases for J; bases not matched to a gene: 15. Per the germline V gene, CDR1 is SQVTM and CDR2 is ANQGSEA. CDR3: CSVVGPLAGAGVEQYF. CDR3 nucleotides: TGCAGCGTTGTGGGACCTCTAGCGGGGGCGGGGGTCGAGCAGTACTTC.

The CDR3 here is CASSLSASGRASSQETQYF. Here the CDR3 DNA reads TGCGCCAGCAGCTTGTCGGCTAGCGGGAGGGCATCGTCCCAAGAGACCCAGTACTTC. The chain has TRBV5-1 and TRBJ2-5; 12 nucleotides align to TRBD2. Germline V lookup: CDR1 SGHRS, CDR2 YFSETQ. The CDR3 contains 19 residues. Germline trimming cut 1 base from V and 1 base from J; bases unmatched to any gene: 11.

The chain is built from TRBV9 and TRBJ1-2, with a weak D call TRBD1 (5 bases). The V end lost 5 bases, the J end lost 8 bases, and 19 bases lay between the germline ends. The germline V gene encodes CDR1 SGDLS and CDR2 YYNGEE. The CDR3 loop spans 14 amino acids. For the CDR3, the DNA is TGTGCCAGCAGTCGTGATCAGGGAACTTTAGGCTACACCTTC. It yields the protein CASSRDQGTLGYTF.

The chain carries TRBV27 and TRBJ2-7, with 9 bases that match TRBD1. CDR3 length: 15 residues. V shed 6 bases and J 2 bases; nucleotides not matched to a gene: 8. Germline V lookup: CDR1 MNHEY, CDR2 SMNVEV (reference sequence). The CDR3 loop is CASRTPGQGTYEQYF. The CDR3 DNA sequence: TGTGCCAGCAGGACCCCGGGACAGGGAACCTACGAGCAGTACTTC.

Remarks on this clone: This CDR3 is also generated by other DNA sequences in the sample. The chain recombines TRBV18 with TRBJ2-7; possibly TRBD1 for D (6 bases). CDR1 KGHSH and CDR2 LQKENI come from the germline V gene. The CDR3 totals 13 residues. V lost 0 bases and J 3 bases, leaving 6 bases between the germline ends. In nucleotides, the CDR3 is TGTGCCAGCTCACCACCGGACAGCTACGAGCAGTACTTC. It encodes CASSPPDSYEQYF.

The chain links TRBV15 to TRBJ1-4, with D maybe TRBD1 (6 bases). With 1 base removed from V and 2 bases from J, the gap between germline ends came to 14 bases. The CDR3 runs 17 residues. Germline values: CDR1 LNHNV, CDR2 YYDKDF (reference sequence). DNA for the CDR3: TGTGCCACCAGCAGAGTAGGGGGATTTGGGACTAATGAAAAACTGTTTTTT. Protein sequence: CATSRVGGFGTNEKLFF.

This clone has just a few counts. This sequence joins TRBV9 and TRBJ2-3; weak D call: TRBD2 (7 bases). The V gene's germline CDR1 is SGDLS and CDR2 YYNGEE. V gave up 5 bases and J gave up 4 bases, with 20 bases separating them. The CDR3 contains 16 residues. CDR3 DNA sequence: TGTGCCAGCAGTTCCCCGGGTGGGGGGGCGGCAGATACGCAGTATTTT. It translates to CASSSPGGGAADTQYF. The entire variable domain, with the rest obtained from reference TRBV9 and TRBJ2-3, is as follows: DSGVTQTPKHLITATGQRVTLRCSPRSGDLSVYWYQQSLDQGLQFLIQYYNGEERAKGNILERFSAQQFPDLHSELNLSSLELGDSALYFCASSSPGGGAADTQYFGPGTRLTVL.

The chain uses TRBV7-2 and TRBJ1-5; TRBD1 aligns across 11 bases. V lost 5 bases to trimming and J lost 6 bases; unmatched junction nucleotides: 15. This CDR3 has 18 amino acids. The germline CDR1 and CDR2 sequences are SGHTA and FQGNSA. The CDR3 protein is CASSRTGQGALVGQPQHF. The CDR3 nucleotides read TGTGCCAGCAGCCGGACCGGACAGGGGGCTTTAGTAGGTCAGCCCCAGCATTTT.

The chain combines TRBV28 with TRBJ1-5; 7 positions agree with TRBD1. This CDR3 comprises 13 residues. The germline CDR1 and CDR2 sequences are MDHEN and SYDVKM. Trimming cost V 5 bases and J 8 bases; bases outside gene matches: 6. The CDR3 DNA reads TGTGCCAGCAGTCTATCGACAGGGAAGCCCCAGCATTTT. Translating it yields CASSLSTGKPQHF.

There are a few counts of this clone. The chain links TRBV7-8 to TRBJ2-7; 8 bases align to TRBD1. Unmatched junction bases numbered 16, after V lost 3 bases and J lost 6 bases. Germline V gene sequence: CDR1 SGHVS, CDR2 FQNEAQ. CDR3 length: 17 amino acids. The DNA for the CDR3 is TGTGCCAGCAGCTTTAGTCGCCCAGGACAGGGCGGATCCGAGCAGTACTTC. This gives the protein CASSFSRPGQGGSEQYF.

V usage is TRBV9 and J usage is TRBJ1-1; a weak D match, TRBD1 (6 bases). The CDR3 runs to 12 residues. V lost 7 bases and J lost 0, with 7 bases in between. The germline CDR1 and CDR2 sequences are SGDLS and YYNGEE. CDR3 sequence: CASGQMNTEAFF. In nucleotides, the CDR3 is TGTGCCAGCGGACAGATGAACACTGAAGCTTTCTTT.

Comment on this clone: This sample also contains other DNA sequences that code for the same CDR3. The V and J genes are TRBV11-3 and TRBJ1-1, with 8 bases lining up with TRBD1. V shed 6 bases and J 4 bases; nucleotides not matched to a gene: 10. The CDR3 is 15 amino acids. Germline V gene lookup returns CDR1 SGHNT and CDR2 YENEEA. The CDR3 region has the DNA TGTGCCAGCAGTCCGGGGCAGGGGGCTAGCACTGAAGCTTTCTTT. Translated, it gives CASSPGQGASTEAFF.

The chain combines TRBV25-1 with TRBJ2-5, with 8 bases aligning to TRBD2. Germline CDR1 reads MGHDK; CDR2 reads SYGVNS. The junction had 1 base not matched to a gene; V was cut back by 4 bases and J by 9 bases. The CDR3 spans 11 residues. CDR3 in amino acids: CASSAGGAQYF. The CDR3, as DNA: TGTGCCAGCAGTGCCGGGGGGGCCCAGTACTTC.

This clone was counted between two and nine times. V is TRBV15 and J is TRBJ2-1; 7 bases are shared with TRBD2. The CDR3 sequence is 16 residues long. V was clipped by 1 base and J by 5 bases; unmatched bases: 8. CDR1 is LNHNV, CDR2 YYDKDF, per germline (reference sequence). This CDR3 is CATSRGLADLNNEQFF. CDR3 coding DNA: TGTGCCACCAGCAGAGGTCTAGCGGACTTGAACAATGAGCAGTTCTTC.

The chain carries TRBV18 and TRBJ2-3; perhaps TRBD1 as D (5 bases). V lost 5 bases, J lost 1 base, and 16 bases lay in between. Germline assignment: CDR1 KGHSH and CDR2 LQKENI. The CDR3 is 16 residues long. The CDR3 sequence: CASSFSRVLGTDTQYF. DNA of the CDR3: TGTGCCAGCTCATTCTCCAGGGTTCTCGGCACAGATACGCAGTATTTT.

This clone turned up a few times. The chain recombines TRBV14 with TRBJ2-2; possibly TRBD1 for D (6 bases). This CDR3 is 16 amino acids long. Germline V gene sequence: CDR1 SGHDN, CDR2 FVKESK. The ends were cut back, 1 base at V and 8 bases at J, with 17 bases in the middle. CDR3 sequence reads: CASSQGSGQLKGELFF. The CDR3 DNA reads as TGTGCCAGCAGCCAAGGTTCCGGACAGCTTAAGGGGGAGCTGTTTTTT.

The V call is TRBV2, the J call TRBJ1-1; a possible D gene is TRBD1 (5 bases). The CDR3 loop spans 11 amino acids. Trimming left V 8 bases short and J 10 bases short, with 14 bases between. From germline, CDR1 is SNHLY and CDR2 FYNNEI. The CDR3 DNA reads TGTGCCAGCTCCAGCGGGGGTGTAGCTTTCTTT. This gives the protein CASSSGGVAFF.

This chain joins TRBV18 and TRBJ2-1; 10 bases agree with TRBD2. Germline CDR1 is KGHSH and CDR2 is LQKENI. The V gene end was trimmed by 3 bases and the J gene end by 6 bases; junction bases not matched to a gene: 8. The CDR3 spans 16 residues. CDR3 sequence reads: CASSPPSGRAGNEQFF. The CDR3 DNA is TGTGCCAGCTCACCGCCCAGCGGGAGGGCCGGCAATGAGCAGTTCTTC.

This chain connects TRBV4-3 to TRBJ2-5, with D hard to call. The germline CDR1 and CDR2 sequences are LGHNA and YSLEER. The CDR3 contains 14 residues. V dropped 0 bases and J dropped 5 bases, with 10 bases sitting between them. The CDR3 loop reads CASSQELVYETQYF. CDR3 nucleotide sequence: TGCGCCAGCAGCCAAGAGCTAGTTTATGAGACCCAGTACTTC.

Concerning this clone: Different DNA sequences within this sample yield the same CDR3. The genes are TRBV7-9 and TRBJ2-2, with D hard to call. Germline V gene data show CDR1 as SEHNR and CDR2 as FQNEAQ (reference sequence). Trimming stripped 3 bases from V and 4 bases from J, with 3 bases between. The CDR3 has 12 residues. The CDR3 DNA is TGTGCCAGCAGCTTCTCCACCGGGGAGCTGTTTTTT. It is translated as CASSFSTGELFF.

The gene calls are TRBV14 and TRBJ1-3, with D unresolved. Germline V gene data show CDR1 as SGHDN and CDR2 as FVKESK. CDR3 size: 13 residues. The V and J ends lost 4 bases and 4 bases respectively, with 8 bases between them. CDR3 DNA: TGTGCCAGCAGCCCCCGTCTCGGAAACACCATATATTTT. It encodes CASSPRLGNTIYF.

This clone showed up just once. The chain is built from TRBV11-2 and TRBJ1-1; 8 nucleotides align to TRBD1. This CDR3 region has 14 residues. CDR1 and CDR2 from the germline V gene are SGHAT and FQNNGV. J was trimmed by 3 bases and V by 5 bases; bases with no gene match: 5. This CDR3 is CASSRGQGYTEAFF. DNA for the CDR3: TGTGCCAGCAGCCGAGGACAGGGCTACACTGAAGCTTTCTTT.

This clone was observed a few times. The V gene is TRBV13, the J gene TRBJ2-7; 7 bases are a match to TRBD1. This CDR3 spans 15 amino acids. The ends lost 5 bases at V and 2 bases at J; junction bases unmatched: 9. Germline V lookup: CDR1 PRHDT, CDR2 FYEKMQ (reference sequence). CDR3 amino acids: CASSLGQVRTYEQYF. The CDR3 coding sequence is TGTGCCAGCAGCCTTGGACAGGTCCGAACCTACGAGCAGTACTTC.

The chain couples TRBV15 to TRBJ2-5, with TRBD2 matching over 9 bases. The CDR3 runs to 14 residues. Germline-derived CDR1 and CDR2 are LNHNV and YYDKDF (reference sequence). The junction had 0 bases not matched to a gene; V was cut back by 1 base and J by 3 bases. CDR3 region: CATSRGLAEETQYF. The DNA of the CDR3 is TGTGCCACCAGCAGAGGACTAGCGGAAGAGACCCAGTACTTC.

The V call is TRBV11-2, the J call TRBJ2-3; a weak D match, TRBD1 (6 bases). The CDR3 totals 16 residues. Germline CDR1 is SGHAT and CDR2 is FQNNGV. Between the trimmed V and J ends, which lost 2 bases and 1 base, there was a span of 13 bases. Here the CDR3 reads CASSLSQGKGTDTQYF. DNA of the CDR3: TGTGCCAGCAGCTTATCTCAGGGGAAAGGCACAGATACGCAGTATTTT.

This chain connects TRBV7-2 to TRBJ2-5, with D hard to call. The germline gives CDR1 SGHTA, CDR2 FQGNSA. Trimming took off 3 bases at V and 5 bases at J, with 10 bases between the two ends. This CDR3 is built from 13 residues. The CDR3 region has the DNA TGTGCCAGCAGCTTGCGGTCCATCGAGACCCAGTACTTC. Its protein is CASSLRSIETQYF.

This sequence joins TRBV4-1 and TRBJ2-1; 7 positions match TRBD2. The CDR3 runs 17 residues. J lost 4 bases, V lost 0 bases, and 9 bases had no gene match. The germline V gene encodes CDR1 MGHRA and CDR2 YSYEKL. This CDR3 reads CASSQELWGGPYNEQFF. The CDR3 DNA reads as TGCGCCAGCAGCCAAGAGTTATGGGGAGGGCCTTACAATGAGCAGTTCTTC.

This sequence joins TRBV28 and TRBJ1-1, with a possible D match to TRBD1 (5 bases). Germline V gene lookup returns CDR1 MDHEN and CDR2 SYDVKM. The CDR3 sequence is 15 residues long. V dropped 7 bases and J dropped 1 base, with 16 bases sitting between them. CDR3 nucleotide sequence: TGTGCCAGCAATCCCCGGACGGGGGAGAACACTGAAGCTTTCTTT. Translation gives CASNPRTGENTEAFF.

V is TRBV4-3 and J is TRBJ2-7, with D perhaps TRBD2 (6 bases). CDR1 LGHNA and CDR2 YSLEER come from the germline V gene. The ends were cut back, 1 base at V and 1 base at J, with 11 bases in the middle. The CDR3 has 15 residues. Here the CDR3 DNA reads TGCGCCAGCAGCCAAGGGAGGGTGCCGTCCTACGAGCAGTACTTC. This sequence encodes CASSQGRVPSYEQYF.

The table lists this clone with a few counts. The rearrangement uses TRBV7-2 and TRBJ1-1, with D maybe TRBD1 (6 bases). The V end lost 3 bases, the J end lost 3 bases, and 8 bases lay between the germline ends. Germline assignment: CDR1 SGHTA and CDR2 FQGNSA. The CDR3 extends over 13 amino acids. Here the CDR3 reads CASSFNRDTEAFF. In DNA, the CDR3 is TGTGCCAGCAGCTTTAACAGGGACACTGAAGCTTTCTTT.

This clone was counted between two and nine times. The J gene is TRBJ2-3, the V gene TRBV2; D not certain. CDR1 SNHLY and CDR2 FYNNEI come from the germline V gene. V lost 0 bases to trimming and J lost 2 bases, with 9 bases between them. The CDR3 is 15 residues long. The CDR3 region is CASSEASSVTDTQYF. In DNA, the CDR3 is TGTGCCAGCAGTGAAGCTTCAAGCGTCACAGATACGCAGTATTTT.

The CDR3 DNA is TGTGCCAGTAGTATATACGGGGGAACGGGTAATGAGCAGTTCTTC. It is translated as CASSIYGGTGNEQFF. The V call is TRBV19, the J call TRBJ2-1, with D possibly TRBD2 on 6 matching bases. The CDR3 length is 15 residues. V dropped 2 bases and J dropped 7 bases, with 15 bases sitting between them. Germline V gene sequence: CDR1 LNHDA, CDR2 SQIVND (reference sequence).